This TCR beta chain appears in the sequencing data of a study of T cell responses to AZD1222 COVID-19 vaccine. The germline V gene encodes CDR1 MNHNY and CDR2 SVGAGI (reference sequence). The CDR3 spans 18 residues. The trim removed 5 bases at V and 6 bases at J, leaving 16 bases unmatched. A few counts support this clone. Antigen unknown. Sequencing used immunoSEQ multiplex PCR; TCRdb keeps in-frame clones, though not all of them. The sample consists of around 150,000 clones, roughly 88% of them appearing once. Study observations and caveats: Vaccine-related CD4 TCRs covered spike, predominating at 160-218 and 743-854. Repertoires were collected only later (after the peak T cell response had occurred). Possibly, clonal diversity was underestimated; donors were largely white British and included more females.

The chain combines TRBV6-6 with TRBJ2-2; 9 bases line up with TRBD1. The material was peripheral blood, obtained on day 0 of AZD1222 vaccination. The receptor was derived from an adult in good health. The CDR3 region is CASSPGTGRSSGAGELFF. The CDR3 nucleotides are TGTGCCAGCAGTCCAGGGACAGGGAGATCAAGTGGGGCCGGGGAGCTGTTTTTT.